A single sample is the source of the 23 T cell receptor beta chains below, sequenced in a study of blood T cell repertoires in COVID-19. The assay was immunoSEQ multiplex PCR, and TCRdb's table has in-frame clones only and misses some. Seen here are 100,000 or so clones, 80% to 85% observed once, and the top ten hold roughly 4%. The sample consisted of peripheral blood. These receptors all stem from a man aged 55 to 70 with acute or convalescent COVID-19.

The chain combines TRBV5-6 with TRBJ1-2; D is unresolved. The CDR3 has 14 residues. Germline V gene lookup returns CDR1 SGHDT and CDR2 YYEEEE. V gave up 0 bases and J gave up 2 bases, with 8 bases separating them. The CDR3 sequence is CASSLVGENYGYTF. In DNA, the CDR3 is TGTGCCAGCAGCTTGGTTGGGGAGAACTATGGCTACACCTTC.

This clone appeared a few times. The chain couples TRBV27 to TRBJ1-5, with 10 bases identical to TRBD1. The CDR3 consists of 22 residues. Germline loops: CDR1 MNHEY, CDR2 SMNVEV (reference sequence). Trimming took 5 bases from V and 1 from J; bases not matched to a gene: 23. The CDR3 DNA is TGTGCCAGCAGTCCAAAAAGCACCGGGACAGGGGTTCCCGATTTGAGCAATCAGCCCCAGCATTTT. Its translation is CASSPKSTGTGVPDLSNQPQHF.

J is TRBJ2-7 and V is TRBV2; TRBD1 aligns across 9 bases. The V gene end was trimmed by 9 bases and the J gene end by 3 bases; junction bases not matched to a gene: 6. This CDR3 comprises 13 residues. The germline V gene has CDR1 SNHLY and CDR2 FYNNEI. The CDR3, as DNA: TGTGCCAGTGCCGGGACAGGGAACTACGAGCAGTACTTC. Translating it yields CASAGTGNYEQYF.

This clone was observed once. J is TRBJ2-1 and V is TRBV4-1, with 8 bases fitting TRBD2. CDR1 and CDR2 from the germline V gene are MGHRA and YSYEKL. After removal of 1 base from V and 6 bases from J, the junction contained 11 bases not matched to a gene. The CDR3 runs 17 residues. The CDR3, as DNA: TGCGCCAGCAGCCAAGCTTGGGTAGCGGGGCCCAGCAATGAGCAGTTCTTC. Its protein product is CASSQAWVAGPSNEQFF.

CDR3 amino acids: CASSATGGSGNTIYF. As DNA, the CDR3 is TGTGCCAGCAGTGCAACAGGGGGCTCTGGAAACACCATATATTTT. V and J are TRBV6-6 and TRBJ1-3, with TRBD1 matching 8 bases. CDR3 size: 15 residues. CDR1 MNHNY and CDR2 SVGAGI come from the germline V gene (reference sequence). With 5 bases clipped from V and 0 bases from J, the junction kept 3 bases outside the gene matches.

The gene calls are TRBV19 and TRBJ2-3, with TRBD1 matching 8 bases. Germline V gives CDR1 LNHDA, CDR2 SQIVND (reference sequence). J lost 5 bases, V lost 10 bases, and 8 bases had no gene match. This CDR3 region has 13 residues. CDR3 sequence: CATVDRAGDTQYF. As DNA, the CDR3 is TGTGCCACGGTGGACAGGGCAGGAGATACGCAGTATTTT.

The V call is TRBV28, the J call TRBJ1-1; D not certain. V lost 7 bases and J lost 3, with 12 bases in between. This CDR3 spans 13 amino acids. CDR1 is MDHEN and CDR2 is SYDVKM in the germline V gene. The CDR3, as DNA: TGTGCCAGCACCACCGGGAGGGACACTGAAGCTTTCTTT. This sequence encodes CASTTGRDTEAFF. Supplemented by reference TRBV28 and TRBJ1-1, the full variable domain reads DVKVTQSSRYLVKRTGEKVFLECVQDMDHENMFWYRQDPGLGLRLIYFSYDVKMKEKGDIPEGYSVSREKKERFSLILESASTNQTSMYLCASTTGRDTEAFFGQGTRLTVV.

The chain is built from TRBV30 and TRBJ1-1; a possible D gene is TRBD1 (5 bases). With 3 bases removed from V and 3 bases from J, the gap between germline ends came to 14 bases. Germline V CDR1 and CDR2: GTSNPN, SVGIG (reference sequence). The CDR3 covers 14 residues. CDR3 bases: TGTGCCTGGAGATCCTACCGGGGGTACACTGAAGCTTTCTTT. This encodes CAWRSYRGYTEAFF.

CDR3 protein: CASRDGTADGANVLTF. CDR3 bases: TGTGCCAGTAGGGATGGGACAGCGGACGGGGCCAACGTCCTGACTTTC. The gene calls are TRBV19 and TRBJ2-6, with TRBD1 matching 7 bases. J was trimmed by 4 bases and V by 6 bases; bases with no gene match: 9. The CDR3 contains 16 residues. Germline V gene lookup returns CDR1 LNHDA and CDR2 SQIVND (reference sequence).

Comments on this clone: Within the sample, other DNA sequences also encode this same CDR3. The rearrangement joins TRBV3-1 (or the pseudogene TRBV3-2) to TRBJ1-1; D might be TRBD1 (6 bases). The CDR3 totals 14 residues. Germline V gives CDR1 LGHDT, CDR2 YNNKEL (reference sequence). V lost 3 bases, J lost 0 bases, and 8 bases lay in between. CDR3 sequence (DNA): TGTGCCAGCAGCCAGGGACAAATGAACACTGAAGCTTTCTTT. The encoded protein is CASSQGQMNTEAFF.

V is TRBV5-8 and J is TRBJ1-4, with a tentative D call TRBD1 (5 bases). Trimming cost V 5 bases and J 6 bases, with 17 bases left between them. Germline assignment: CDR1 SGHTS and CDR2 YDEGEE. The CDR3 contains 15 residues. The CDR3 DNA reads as TGTGCCAGCAGGGGTATGAGGACACCCCATGAAAAACTGTTTTTT. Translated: CASRGMRTPHEKLFF.

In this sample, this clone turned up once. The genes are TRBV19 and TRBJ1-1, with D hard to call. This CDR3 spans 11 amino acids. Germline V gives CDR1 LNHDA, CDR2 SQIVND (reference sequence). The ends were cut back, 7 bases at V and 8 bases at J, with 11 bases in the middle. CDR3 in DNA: TGTGCCAGTATGGGCCCGGGGGAAGCTTTCTTT. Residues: CASMGPGEAFF.

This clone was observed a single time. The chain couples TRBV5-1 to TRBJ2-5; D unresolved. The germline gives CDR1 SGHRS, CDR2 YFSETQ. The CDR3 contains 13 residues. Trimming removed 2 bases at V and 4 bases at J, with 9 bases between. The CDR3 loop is CASSFYESETQYF. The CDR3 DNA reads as TGCGCCAGCAGCTTCTACGAGTCAGAGACCCAGTACTTC.

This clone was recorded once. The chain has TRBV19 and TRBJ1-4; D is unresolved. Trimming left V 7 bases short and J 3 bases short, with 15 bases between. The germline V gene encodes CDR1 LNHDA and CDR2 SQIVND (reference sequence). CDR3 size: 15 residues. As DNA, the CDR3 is TGTGCCAGTAATTCGAGGGCGCAGGCTAATGAAAAACTGTTTTTT. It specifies CASNSRAQANEKLFF.

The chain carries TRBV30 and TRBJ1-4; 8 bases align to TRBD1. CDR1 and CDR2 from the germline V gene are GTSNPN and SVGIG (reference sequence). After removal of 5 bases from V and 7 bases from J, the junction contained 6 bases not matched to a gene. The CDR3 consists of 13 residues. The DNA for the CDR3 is TGTGCCTGGGCCAGGGGGCGCGGTGAAAAACTGTTTTTT. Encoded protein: CAWARGRGEKLFF.

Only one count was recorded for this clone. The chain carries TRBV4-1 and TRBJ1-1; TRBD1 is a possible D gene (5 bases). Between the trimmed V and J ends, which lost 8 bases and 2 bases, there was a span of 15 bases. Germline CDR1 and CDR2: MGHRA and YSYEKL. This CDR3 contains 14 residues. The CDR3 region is CASALREENTEAFF. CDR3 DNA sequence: TGCGCCAGCGCGCTCAGGGAGGAAAACACTGAAGCTTTCTTT.

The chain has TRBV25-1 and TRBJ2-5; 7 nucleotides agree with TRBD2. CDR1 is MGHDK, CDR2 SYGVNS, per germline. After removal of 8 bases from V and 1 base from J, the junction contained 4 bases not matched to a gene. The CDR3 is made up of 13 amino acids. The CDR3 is CASALAAQETQYF. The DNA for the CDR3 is TGTGCCAGCGCCCTAGCGGCCCAAGAGACCCAGTACTTC.

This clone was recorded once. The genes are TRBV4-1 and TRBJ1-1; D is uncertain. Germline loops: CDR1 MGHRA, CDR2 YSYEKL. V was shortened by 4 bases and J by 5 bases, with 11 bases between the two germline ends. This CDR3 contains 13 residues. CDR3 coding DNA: TGCGCCAGCAGCCCCCCTCCGGGGACTGAAGCTTTCTTT. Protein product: CASSPPPGTEAFF.

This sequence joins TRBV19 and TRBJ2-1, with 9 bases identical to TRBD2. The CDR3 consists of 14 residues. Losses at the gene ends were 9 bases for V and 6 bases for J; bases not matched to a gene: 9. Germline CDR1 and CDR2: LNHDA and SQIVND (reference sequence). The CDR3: CASHEAGGINEQFF. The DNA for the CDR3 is TGTGCCAGCCACGAGGCGGGGGGGATCAATGAGCAGTTCTTC.

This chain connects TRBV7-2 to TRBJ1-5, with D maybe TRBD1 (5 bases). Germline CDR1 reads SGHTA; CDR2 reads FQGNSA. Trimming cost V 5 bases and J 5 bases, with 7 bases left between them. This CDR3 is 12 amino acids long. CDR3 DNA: TGTGCCAGCAGCCCGGGGGATCAGCCCCAGCATTTT. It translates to CASSPGDQPQHF.

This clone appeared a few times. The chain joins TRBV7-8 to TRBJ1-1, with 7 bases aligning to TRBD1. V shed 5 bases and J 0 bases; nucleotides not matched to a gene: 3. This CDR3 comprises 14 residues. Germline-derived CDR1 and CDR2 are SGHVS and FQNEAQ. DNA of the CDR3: TGTGCCAGCAGCGTGGGACAGATGAACACTGAAGCTTTCTTT. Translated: CASSVGQMNTEAFF. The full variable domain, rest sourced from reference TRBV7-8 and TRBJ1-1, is GAGVSQSPRYKVAKRGQDVALRCDPISGHVSLFWYQQALGQGPEFLTYFQNEAQLDKSGLPSDRFFAERPEGSVSTLKIQRTQQEDSAVYLCASSVGQMNTEAFFGQGTRLTVV.

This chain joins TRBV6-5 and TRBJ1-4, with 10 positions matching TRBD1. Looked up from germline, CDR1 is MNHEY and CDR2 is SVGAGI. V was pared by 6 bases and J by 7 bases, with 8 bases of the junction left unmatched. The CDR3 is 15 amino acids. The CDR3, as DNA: TGTGCCAGCAGCGGAGACAGGGGGCGTTTTGAAAAACTGTTTTTT. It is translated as CASSGDRGRFEKLFF.

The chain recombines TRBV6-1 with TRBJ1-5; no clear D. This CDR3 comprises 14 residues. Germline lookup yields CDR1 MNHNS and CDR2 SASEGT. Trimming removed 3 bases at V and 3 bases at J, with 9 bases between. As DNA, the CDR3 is TGTGCCAGCAGTGATGGCACGTACAATCAGCCCCAGCATTTT. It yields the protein CASSDGTYNQPQHF.